This T cell receptor (beta chain) comes out of a study of T cells in Graves' hyperthyroidism and ophthalmopathy. This clonotype was counted many times. The V end lost 1 base, the J end lost 6 bases, and 6 bases lay between the germline ends. Looked up from germline, CDR1 is SGHAT and CDR2 is FQNNGV. The CDR3 sequence is 13 residues long. The source material, RNA transcripts, was used to amplify TCR beta CDR3 regions. The TCR CDR3 first-round RT-PCR relied on the HTBI primer set. MiXCR, applied by TCRdb to the multiplex PCR reads, yields one record per CDR3 protein. The sample carries around 700,000 distinct CDR3 sequences, over 15% recorded once.

The clonotype originates from a woman aged 45 to 65 with Graves' hyperthyroidism that later progressed to Graves' ophthalmopathy. The J gene is TRBJ1-4, the V gene TRBV11-2; D uncertain. The sample comprised blood. The CDR3, as DNA: TGTGCCAGCAGCTTAGTCCTACATGAAAAACTGTTTTTT. Translated, it gives CASSLVLHEKLFF.